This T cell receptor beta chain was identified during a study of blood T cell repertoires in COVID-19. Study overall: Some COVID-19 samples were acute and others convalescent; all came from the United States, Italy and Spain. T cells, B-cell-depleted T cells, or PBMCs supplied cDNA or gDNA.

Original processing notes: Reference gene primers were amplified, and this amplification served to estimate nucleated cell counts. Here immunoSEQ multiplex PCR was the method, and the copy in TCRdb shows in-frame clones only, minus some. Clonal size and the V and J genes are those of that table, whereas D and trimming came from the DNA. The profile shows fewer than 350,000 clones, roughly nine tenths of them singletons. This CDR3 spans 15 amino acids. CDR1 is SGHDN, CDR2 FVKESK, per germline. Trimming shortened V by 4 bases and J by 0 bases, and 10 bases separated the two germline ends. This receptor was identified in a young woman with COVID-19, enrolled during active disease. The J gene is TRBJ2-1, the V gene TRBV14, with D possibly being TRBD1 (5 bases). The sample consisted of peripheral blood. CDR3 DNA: TGTGCCAGCAGCCCAGGGCCGAGCTCCTACAATGAGCAGTTCTTC. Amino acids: CASSPGPSSYNEQFF.